These T cell receptor beta chains were read from a single sample in a study of regulatory T cells in long-lasting Graves disease. MiXCR, run by TCRdb on the multiplex PCR reads, gives a single entry per CDR3 protein. The sample carries about 430,000 distinct CDR3 sequences, around a fifth recorded once. Sequences were derived from peripheral blood mononuclear cells (PBMCs), sampled when the disease was refractory, from a patient treated with antithyroid drugs. The receptors come from a female donor with Graves disease. Both conserved end residues are part of each CDR3. Each record gives: D gene, clone size, V gene, J gene, CDR3 protein, CDR3 DNA. A D gene is named only where the DNA matches it firmly. Where a row states a size, it is once, few, many or the class of an expanded clone; other rows omit it.

>.|.|TRBV5-1|TRBJ2-3
CASSLGVGIVTDTQYF
TGCGCCAGCAGCTTGGGAGTAGGGATCGTCACAGATACGCAGTATTTT
>TRBD2|.|TRBV4-1|TRBJ2-7
CASSQDPPGAGGYEQYF
TGCGCCAGCAGCCAAGACCCGCCGGGAGCGGGAGGCTACGAGCAGTACTTC
>TRBD2|.|TRBV5-1|TRBJ2-5
CASSTIAGVQETQYF
TGCGCCAGCTCAACCATAGCGGGAGTTCAAGAGACCCAGTACTTC
>.|many|TRBV12-3/TRBV12-4|TRBJ1-2
CASSLRRGLYGYTF
TGTGCCAGCAGTTTAAGGAGGGGCCTCTATGGCTACACCTTC
>.|many|TRBV28|TRBJ1-2
CASNPPPGNAGYTF
TGTGCCAGCAACCCCCCCCCGGGGAATGCTGGCTACACCTTC
>.|.|TRBV29-1|TRBJ1-1
CSVLRDTEAFF
TGCAGCGTCCTCAGGGACACTGAAGCTTTCTTT
>.|.|TRBV30|TRBJ2-2
CAWRQKGNTGELFF
TGTGCCTGGAGGCAGAAGGGGAACACCGGGGAGCTGTTTTTT
>TRBD1|many|TRBV5-1|TRBJ1-2
CASSFRQGHYTF
TGCGCCAGCAGCTTCCGACAGGGCCACTACACCTTC
>.|.|TRBV4-2|TRBJ1-1
CASSLGRGPEAFF
TGTGCCAGCTCTTTGGGACGGGGACCTGAAGCTTTCTTT
>.|many|TRBV12-3/TRBV12-4|TRBJ2-7
CASSLANEQYF
TGTGCCAGCAGTTTAGCGAACGAGCAGTACTTC
>TRBD2|few|TRBV19|TRBJ2-7
CASAYSGTYEQYF
TGTGCCAGTGCCTACAGCGGGACCTACGAGCAGTACTTC
>.|many|TRBV6-1|TRBJ1-5
CASSPWKQRNQPQHF
TGTGCCAGCAGTCCCTGGAAACAACGCAATCAGCCCCAGCATTTT
>.|few|TRBV28|TRBJ1-5
CASSSVNQPQHF
TGTGCCAGCAGCAGCGTCAATCAGCCCCAGCATTTT
>.|.|TRBV3-1|TRBJ2-7
CASSQLDMGEQYF
TGTGCCAGCAGCCAACTAGACATGGGCGAGCAGTACTTC
>.|.|TRBV19|TRBJ1-1
CASSSLGRMNTEAFF
TGTGCCAGTAGTTCCTTGGGGCGGATGAACACTGAAGCTTTCTTT
>.|many|TRBV7-8|TRBJ2-7
CASSTSRVEQYF
TGTGCCAGCAGCACCTCGAGGGTCGAGCAGTACTTC
>TRBD1|.|TRBV6-1|TRBJ2-2
CASRTTGSFPGELFF
TGTGCCAGCAGGACGACAGGGAGCTTCCCCGGGGAGCTGTTTTTT
>.|few|TRBV5-1|TRBJ1-1
CASPGRFSEAFF
TGCGCCAGCCCGGGCAGGTTCTCTGAAGCTTTCTTT
>.|.|TRBV6-2/TRBV6-3|TRBJ1-5
CASSQGISNQPQHF
TGTGCCAGCAGTCAGGGGATTAGCAATCAGCCCCAGCATTTT
>TRBD2|.|TRBV5-1|TRBJ2-5
CASSFAGGPDLETQYF
TGCGCCAGCAGCTTTGCGGGAGGTCCGGATTTGGAGACCCAGTACTTC
>TRBD2|.|TRBV28|TRBJ2-3
CASSLNNLAGAPTDTQYF
TGTGCCAGCAGTTTGAACAATCTAGCGGGGGCACCGACAGATACGCAGTATTTT
>.|many|TRBV10-3|TRBJ1-2
CAIHSTDPNYGYTF
TGTGCCATCCACTCGACAGATCCTAACTATGGCTACACCTTC
>TRBD2|many|TRBV20-1|TRBJ2-2
CSARDRRAGGIGELFF
TGCAGTGCTAGAGATCGTCGGGCGGGAGGTATCGGGGAGCTGTTTTTT
>.|many|TRBV15|TRBJ1-1
CATSISSRDTEAFF
TGTGCCACCAGCATTTCTTCCAGGGACACTGAAGCTTTCTTT
>TRBD1|.|TRBV6-1|TRBJ2-7
CASSDRGRPYEQYF
TGTGCCAGCAGTGACAGGGGGCGCCCCTACGAGCAGTACTTC
>TRBD1|many|TRBV12-3/TRBV12-4|TRBJ2-6
CASSPTPGGDSSGANVLTF
TGTGCCAGCAGTCCAACCCCAGGGGGCGATTCCTCTGGGGCCAACGTCCTGACTTTC
>TRBD2|many|TRBV28|TRBJ2-7
CASTYGSSGRAPAYEQYF
TGTGCCAGCACCTATGGGAGTAGCGGGAGGGCCCCCGCCTACGAGCAGTACTTC
>.|many|TRBV28|TRBJ1-5
CASSLTQVRQPQHF
TGTGCCAGCAGTTTAACACAGGTGCGTCAGCCCCAGCATTTT
>TRBD2|few|TRBV2|TRBJ2-7
CAAWTSGSYEQYF
TGTGCCGCCTGGACTAGCGGCTCCTACGAGCAGTACTTC
>TRBD1|many|TRBV24-1|TRBJ1-1
CATTTGGLTNTEAFF
TGTGCCACCACTACAGGGGGTTTGACGAACACTGAAGCTTTCTTT
>.|many|TRBV18|TRBJ2-5
CASSPNAQETQYF
TGTGCCAGCTCACCCAACGCACAAGAGACCCAGTACTTC
>TRBD1|.|TRBV20-1|TRBJ1-6
CSARDILDRGYNSPLHF
TGCAGTGCTAGAGACATCCTAGACAGGGGATATAATTCACCCCTCCACTTT
>TRBD2|many|TRBV5-1|TRBJ2-1
CASKEAGENNEQFF
TGCGCCAGCAAGGAAGCGGGAGAAAACAATGAGCAGTTCTTC
>.|.|TRBV11-1|TRBJ2-1
CASSGGPQPIYNEQFF
TGTGCCAGCAGCGGGGGGCCACAGCCCATATACAATGAGCAGTTCTTC
>.|many|TRBV20-1|TRBJ1-1
CSASKVDTEAFF
TGCAGTGCTAGTAAGGTGGACACTGAAGCTTTCTTT
>TRBD1|.|TRBV2|TRBJ2-5
CATNSGGCETQYF
TGTGCCACAAACTCAGGGGGCTGCGAGACCCAGTACTTC
>.|.|TRBV27|TRBJ2-2
CASRGEGDYTGELFF
TGTGCCAGCAGGGGCGAGGGGGACTACACCGGGGAGCTGTTTTTT
>TRBD1|few|TRBV7-9|TRBJ1-2
CASSRDRGSYGYTF
TGTGCCAGCAGTAGGGACAGGGGAAGCTATGGCTACACCTTC
>TRBD1|.|TRBV7-2|TRBJ2-4
CASSLGDSALAKNIQYF
TGTGCCAGCAGCTTAGGGGACAGCGCACTAGCCAAAAACATTCAGTACTTC
>TRBD2|many|TRBV28|TRBJ2-2
CASSSPSGRAVGELFF
TGTGCCAGCAGTTCCCCTAGCGGGAGGGCTGTCGGGGAGCTGTTTTTT
>.|many|TRBV10-3|TRBJ2-7
CAISESGRGGTYEQYF
TGTGCCATCAGTGAGTCGGGAAGGGGGGGAACCTACGAGCAGTACTTC
>.|few|TRBV28|TRBJ1-3
CASSQTGNSGNTIYF
TGTGCCAGCAGTCAGACAGGAAACTCTGGAAACACCATATATTTT
>TRBD2|medium-sized|TRBV28|TRBJ2-7
CAERHAEDRTSGYEQYF
TGTGCCGAAAGACACGCAGAAGACCGGACTAGCGGCTACGAGCAGTACTTC
>TRBD1|few|TRBV5-1|TRBJ1-5
CASSLGTGSYSNQPQHF
TGCGCCAGCAGCTTGGGGACAGGGTCCTATAGCAATCAGCCCCAGCATTTT
>TRBD1|many|TRBV20-1|TRBJ2-5
CSAQDTGAETQYF
TGCAGTGCACAGGATACAGGGGCCGAGACCCAGTACTTC
>.|.|TRBV14|TRBJ2-7
CASSQGVTASYEQYF
TGTGCCAGCAGCCAAGGGGTAACAGCGTCCTACGAGCAGTACTTC
>.|few|TRBV19|TRBJ2-2
CASQPSRGAGELFF
TGTGCCAGTCAGCCCAGCAGGGGGGCCGGGGAGCTGTTTTTT
>.|once|TRBV2|TRBJ1-2
CASSDSPLSSDGYTF
TGTGCCAGCAGTGACAGTCCCCTGAGTTCGGATGGCTACACCTTC
>.|few|TRBV4-1|TRBJ1-4
CASSQKGNPEKLFF
TGCGCCAGCAGCCAAAAGGGCAACCCCGAGAAACTGTTTTTT
>.|many|TRBV27|TRBJ1-5
CASSSESGSNQPQHF
TGTGCCAGCAGTTCAGAATCGGGTAGCAATCAGCCCCAGCATTTT
>.|few|TRBV11-1|TRBJ2-7
CASSFLPQQVRSDEQYF
TGTGCCAGCAGCTTTCTCCCTCAACAGGTCCGAAGCGACGAGCAGTACTTC
>TRBD2|many|TRBV6-1|TRBJ2-2
CASSVAGTTSNTGELFF
TGTGCCAGCAGTGTAGCAGGGACTACCTCGAACACCGGGGAGCTGTTTTTT
>TRBD1|few|TRBV14|TRBJ2-5
CASRGSGQGASVYF
TGTGCCAGCAGGGGCTCGGGACAGGGCGCTTCGGTGTACTTC